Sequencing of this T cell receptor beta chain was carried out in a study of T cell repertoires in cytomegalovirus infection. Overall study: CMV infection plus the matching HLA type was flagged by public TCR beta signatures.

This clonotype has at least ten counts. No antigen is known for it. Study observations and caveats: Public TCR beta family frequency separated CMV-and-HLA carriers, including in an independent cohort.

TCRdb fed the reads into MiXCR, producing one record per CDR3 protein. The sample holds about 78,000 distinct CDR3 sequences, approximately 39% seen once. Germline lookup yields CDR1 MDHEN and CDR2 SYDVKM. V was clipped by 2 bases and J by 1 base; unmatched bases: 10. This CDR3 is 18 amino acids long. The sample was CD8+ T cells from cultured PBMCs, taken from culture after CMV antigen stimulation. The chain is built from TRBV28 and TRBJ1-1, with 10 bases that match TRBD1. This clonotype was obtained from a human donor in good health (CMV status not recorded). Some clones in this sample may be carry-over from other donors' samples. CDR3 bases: TGTGCCAGCAGTTTAACAAGCCGGGACAGGGGAAGGAACACTGAAGCTTTCTTT. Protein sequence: CASSLTSRDRGRNTEAFF.